These 14 T cell receptor beta chains were all obtained from the same sample, sequenced in a study of blood T cell repertoires in COVID-19. Produced via immunoSEQ multiplex PCR; TCRdb's table is partial and in-frame only. The top ten hold roughly 7.4% of the sample, which has approximately 500,000 clones, 85% to 90% seen once. The sequenced sample was peripheral blood. The receptor source for this set is a woman between 45 and 60 years old with COVID-19, enrolled during active disease.

The chain couples TRBV5-1 to TRBJ1-1; 7 bases map to TRBD1. The CDR3 runs 15 residues. With V trimmed by 1 base and J by 3 bases, 6 bases remained unmatched. CDR1 SGHRS and CDR2 YFSETQ come from the germline V gene. The chain's CDR3 is CASSLQGQGDTEAFF. CDR3 nucleotide sequence: TGCGCCAGCAGCTTGCAGGGGCAGGGGGACACTGAAGCTTTCTTT.

The chain recombines TRBV12-2 with TRBJ2-3; the table's D call TRBD2 went unverified against the DNA. TRBV12-2 is recorded as a pseudogene. CDR3 length equals 15 residues. The CDR3 DNA is TGTGCAAGTCGCCGGGTAGCGCCTAGCACAGATACGCAGTATTTT. This encodes CASRRVAPSTDTQYF.

The V gene is TRBV4-1, the J gene TRBJ2-3; 8 bases map to TRBD1. Germline assignment: CDR1 MGHRA and CDR2 YSYEKL. The trim removed 4 bases at V and 5 bases at J, leaving 11 bases unmatched. The length of the CDR3 is 16 residues. The CDR3 protein is CASSLRGRGLGDTQYF. The CDR3, as DNA: TGCGCCAGCAGCCTCCGAGGCAGGGGGCTCGGAGATACGCAGTATTTT.

As concerns this clone: In the same sample, other DNA sequences code for this CDR3. J is TRBJ2-7 and V is TRBV12-3 or TRBV12-4; weak D call: TRBD1 (6 bases). V was trimmed by 5 bases and J by 2 bases, leaving 10 bases between them. The CDR3 totals 13 residues. CDR3: CASSRDRTYEQYF. The CDR3 region has the DNA TGTGCCAGCAGTCGCGACAGGACCTACGAGCAGTACTTC.

The chain carries TRBV25-1 and TRBJ2-5, with 9 bases identical to TRBD1. The ends lost 8 bases at V and 5 bases at J; junction bases unmatched: 6. The CDR3 loop spans 13 amino acids. The germline V gene encodes CDR1 MGHDK and CDR2 SYGVNS. The CDR3 here is CASGDREGETQYF. DNA for the CDR3: TGTGCCAGCGGGGACAGGGAAGGTGAGACCCAGTACTTC.

The rearrangement joins TRBV15 to TRBJ2-5; no clear D gene. This CDR3 is built from 13 residues. V was shortened by 0 bases and J by 7 bases, with 9 bases between the two germline ends. CDR1 is LNHNV and CDR2 is YYDKDF in the germline V gene (reference sequence). CDR3 nucleotides: TGTGCCACCAGCAGAGAAGTAGCTGGGACCCAGTACTTC. Protein product: CATSREVAGTQYF.

This clone was seen just once. J is TRBJ1-2 and V is TRBV11-2; D call uncertain. Trimming removed 0 bases from V and 3 bases from J, with 11 bases in between. This CDR3 comprises 15 residues. Per germline, CDR1 SGHAT and CDR2 FQNNGV. In nucleotides, the CDR3 is TGTGCCAGCAGCTTAGATTTGGCCGGGGACTATGGCTACACCTTC. It is translated as CASSLDLAGDYGYTF.

This chain links TRBV14 with TRBJ2-1, with TRBD2 matching 7 bases. Germline CDR1 SGHDN, CDR2 FVKESK. The CDR3 runs 11 residues. The J segment lost 7 bases and the V segment lost 9 bases, leaving 3 bases of the junction unmatched. The CDR3 here is CASSGGNEQFF. The DNA of the CDR3 is TGTGCCAGTTCGGGAGGAAATGAGCAGTTCTTC.

In DNA, the CDR3 is TGTGCCTGGAGCTCGGTGGGGGCAGGAGAGACCCAGTACTTC. It encodes CAWSSVGAGETQYF. The chain carries TRBV30 and TRBJ2-5, with TRBD1 as a possible D gene (6 bases). The CDR3 consists of 14 residues. CDR1 GTSNPN and CDR2 SVGIG come from the germline V gene (reference sequence). The V gene lost 3 bases and the J gene lost 4 bases, with 15 bases spanning the gap. The whole variable domain, remainder taken from reference TRBV30 and TRBJ2-5, is SQTIHQWPATLVQPVGSPLSLECTVEGTSNPNLYWYRQAAGRGLQLLFYSVGIGQISSEVPQNLSASRPQDRQFILSSKKLLLSDSGFYLCAWSSVGAGETQYFGPGTRLLVL.

This chain connects TRBV28 to TRBJ1-1; possible D gene TRBD1, 6 bases. Looked up from germline, CDR1 is MDHEN and CDR2 is SYDVKM. The V end lost 4 bases, the J end lost 1 base, and 16 bases lay between the germline ends. This CDR3 is built from 16 residues. The CDR3 region has the DNA TGTGCCAGCAGTTCCAAAACAGGGCCATCGAACACTGAAGCTTTCTTT. Protein sequence: CASSSKTGPSNTEAFF.

This clone was found a few times. The chain carries TRBV12-3 or TRBV12-4 and TRBJ1-6; D remains ambiguous. Between the trimmed V and J ends, which lost 2 bases and 10 bases, there was a span of 9 bases. This CDR3 comprises 13 residues. CDR3 DNA sequence: TGTGCCAGCAGTTTAAGCCGGGTATCACCCCTCCACTTT. Amino acids: CASSLSRVSPLHF.

J is TRBJ2-3 and V is TRBV27, with 7 bases matching TRBD2. The CDR3 is 15 residues long. The germline V gene encodes CDR1 MNHEY and CDR2 SMNVEV (reference sequence). Trimming cost V 4 bases and J 4 bases; bases outside gene matches: 8. CDR3 coding DNA: TGTGCCAGCAGTTATAGTAGTGGGGGGGCAGATACGCAGTATTTT. As protein: CASSYSSGGADTQYF.

This chain uses TRBV6-5 with TRBJ2-7; D perhaps matches TRBD1 (6 bases). Germline lookup yields CDR1 MNHEY and CDR2 SVGAGI. This CDR3 region has 14 residues. The V end lost 0 bases, the J end lost 2 bases, and 8 bases lay between the germline ends. The CDR3 reads CASSYSRTAYEQYF. The CDR3 DNA is TGTGCCAGCAGTTACTCCCGGACAGCCTACGAGCAGTACTTC.

The V call is TRBV18, the J call TRBJ1-1; no definite D call. Trimming took off 4 bases at V and 3 bases at J, with 9 bases between the two ends. Germline V CDR1 and CDR2: KGHSH, LQKENI. This CDR3 has 13 amino acids. For the CDR3, the DNA is TGTGCCAGCTCACTGATGGCGGACACTGAAGCTTTCTTT. This encodes CASSLMADTEAFF.